This TCR delta chain came from a study of Vδ1+ human thymocytes. Study outcomes and limitations: Despite high sort purity, 20% to 25% of thymic T cell receptor delta sequences were Vdelta2. Thymic TRG and TRD repertoires appeared highly polyclonal. Donors shared many TRG clonotypes but few TRD clonotypes.

The sorted cells were CD3+ Vdelta1+ Vdelta2- thymocytes from alphabeta-depleted thymus. Purity of the sorted Vdelta1+ thymocytes ranged from about 96% to 99.6%. Turning to this clone: What it binds is unknown.

Trimming removed 4 bases from V and 0 bases from J, with 36 bases in between. The germline V gene has CDR1 TSWWSYY and CDR2 QGS. The CDR3 consists of 23 residues. The template was reverse-transcribed extracted RNA. Pooled V-gene forward primers with one constant-region reverse primer generated the CDR3 amplicons by multiplex PCR. TCRdb reanalyzed the multiplex PCR reads using CATT. The table includes more than 25,000 delta-chain clones, about 7.4% detected once. The chain combines TRDV1 with TRDJ1; D call uncertain. Specimen: Vdelta1+ gamma-delta thymocytes from the thymus. Sample subset: FACS-sorted CD3+ TCRalphabeta- TCRVdelta1+ TCRVdelta2- thymocytes. This TCR was recovered from a girl under three years old who had congenital heart surgery. CDR3 residues: CALGGQKQLLSLTPTLYTDKLIF. DNA for the CDR3: TGTGCTCTTGGGGGACAAAAACAATTACTATCGTTGACCCCCACCCTCTACACCGATAAACTCATCTTT.